Presented here are 2 T cell receptor beta chains from one specimen sequenced in a study of T cell responses to AZD1222 COVID-19 vaccine. Libraries were prepared by immunoSEQ multiplex PCR; TCRdb keeps only in-frame clonotypes and omits some of them. The sample lists roughly 260,000 clones, 90% to 95% occurring once. The specimen comprised peripheral blood, sampled on day 0 of AZD1222 vaccination. The receptors derive from an adult in good health.

V gene TRBV10-2 combines with J gene TRBJ2-5; maybe TRBD1 (5 bases). The CDR3 extends over 17 amino acids. CDR1 and CDR2 from the germline V gene are WSHSY and SAAADI. The V end was cut by 1 base, the J end by 5 bases, with 20 bases between. The CDR3 DNA reads as TGCGCCAGCAGTGAGTTGACAGCAAACCCCGCAAGTGAGACCCAGTACTTC. Translated, it gives CASSELTANPASETQYF.

The chain joins TRBV18 to TRBJ1-4; D possibly corresponds to TRBD1 (5 bases). The germline V gene encodes CDR1 KGHSH and CDR2 LQKENI. The CDR3 is 15 residues long. Trimming pared 2 bases from V and 7 bases from J, leaving 14 bases between. CDR3 protein: CASSPEGQGGEKLFF. CDR3 nucleotide sequence: TGTGCCAGCTCACCAGAAGGGCAGGGAGGTGAAAAACTGTTTTTT. The full variable domain, with the rest looked up from reference TRBV18 and TRBJ1-4, is NAGVMQNPRHLVRRRGQEARLRCSPMKGHSHVYWYRQLPEEGLKFMVYLQKENIIDESGMPKERFSAEFPKEGPSILRIQQVVRGDSAAYFCASSPEGQGGEKLFFGSGTQLSVL.